The T cell receptor beta chain described here comes from a study of patients and donors after allogeneic stem cell transplantation. V was clipped by 7 bases and J by 3 bases; unmatched bases: 6. The germline V gene has CDR1 SGHAT and CDR2 FQNNGV. The CDR3 has 14 amino acids. TCRdb re-called the RT-PCR reads with MiXCR, one entry per CDR3 protein. The data show 800,000 to 1,000,000 distinct CDR3 sequences, roughly 18% seen once. This clonotype was seen a few times. Material: blood, either unsorted or a sorted T cell fraction (not recorded which). This chain links TRBV11-2 with TRBJ2-7; 10 nucleotides line up with TRBD1. The receptor was isolated from a human donor who was either an allogeneic HSCT recipient or a stem cell or donor lymphocyte infusion donor (not recorded which). It is not recorded whose cells these are; they may come from a transplant donor. The CDR3 DNA reads TGTGCCAGCACCTCGGACAGGGGGGGCTACGAGCAGTACTTC. The encoded protein is CASTSDRGGYEQYF.